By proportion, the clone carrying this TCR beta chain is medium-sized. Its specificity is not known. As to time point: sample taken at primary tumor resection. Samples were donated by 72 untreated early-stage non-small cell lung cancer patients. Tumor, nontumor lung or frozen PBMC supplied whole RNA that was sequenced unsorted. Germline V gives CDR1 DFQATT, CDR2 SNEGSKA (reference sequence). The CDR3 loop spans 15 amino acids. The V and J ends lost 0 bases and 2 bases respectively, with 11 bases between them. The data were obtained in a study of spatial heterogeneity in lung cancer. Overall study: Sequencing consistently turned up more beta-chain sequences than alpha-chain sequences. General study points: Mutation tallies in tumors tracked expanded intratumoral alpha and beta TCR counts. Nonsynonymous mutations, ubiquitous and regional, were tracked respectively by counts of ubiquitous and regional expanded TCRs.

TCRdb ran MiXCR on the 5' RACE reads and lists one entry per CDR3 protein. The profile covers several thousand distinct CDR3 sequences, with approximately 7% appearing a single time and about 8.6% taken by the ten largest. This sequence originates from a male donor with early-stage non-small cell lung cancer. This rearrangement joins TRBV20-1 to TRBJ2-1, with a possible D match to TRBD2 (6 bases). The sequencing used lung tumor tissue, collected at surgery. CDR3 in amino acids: CSARELGGAYNEQFF. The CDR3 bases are TGCAGTGCTAGAGAGTTGGGGGGAGCCTACAATGAGCAGTTCTTC.